The clone carrying this T cell receptor (beta chain) has a count of ten or more. Its matching antigen is unknown. These data come from a study of neurological immune-mediated disorders. This CDR3 spans 15 amino acids. Germline CDR1 is SGHAT and CDR2 is FQNNGV. Trimming at V came to 0 bases and at J to 4 bases, leaving 4 bases not matched to a gene. Indicated time point: longitudinal time-point 2. From 2 million PBMCs stored at -80 C, the unsorted libraries were generated. Synthesis of cDNA was carried out by template-switch 5'RACE. The reaction used 10-nucleotide random UMIs. TCRdb re-derived calls from the 5' RACE reads in MiXCR, one entry per CDR3 protein. The sample includes 84,000 or so distinct CDR3 sequences, roughly 13% of them seen just once. Study-wide results and limits: Among expanded clones, no CDR3 amino acid sequences were shared across subjects, a pattern suggesting private repertoires in all groups.

The sequence derives from a female donor with HTLV-1-associated myelopathy (HAM/TSP). The source material was PBMCs. The chain combines TRBV11-2 with TRBJ2-5, with TRBD2 identical over 8 bases. CDR3 in amino acids: CASSLDPLAGETQYF. CDR3 coding DNA: TGTGCCAGCAGCTTAGACCCCCTAGCGGGAGAGACCCAGTACTTC.